The 20 T cell receptor beta chains listed next were all sequenced from one sample in a study of T and B cells in COVID-19 patients. Blood genomic DNA input for TRB amplification was roughly 230-550 ng. Multiplex PCR with BIOMED2 TRB-A/B primer pools amplified TRB rearrangements. TCRdb recomputed calls from the multiplex PCR reads with MiXCR, one row per CDR3 protein. Here the sample spans some 13,000 distinct CDR3 sequences, more than 25% being singletons. Sequences were obtained from blood. All receptors derive from a human donor who had recovered from COVID-19.

This clonotype was counted between two and nine times. V and J are TRBV12-3 or TRBV12-4 and TRBJ1-4; D is ambiguous. The CDR3 has 12 amino acids. V dropped 5 bases and J dropped 8 bases, with 9 bases sitting between them. CDR3 region: CASSLVGEKLFF. The CDR3 DNA follows: TGTGCCAGCAGTCTCGTAGGGGAAAAACTGTTTTTT.

The gene calls are TRBV6-2 or TRBV6-3 and TRBJ2-2, with 7 bases lining up with TRBD2. The V gene's germline CDR1 is MNHEY and CDR2 SVGEGT. The CDR3 covers 15 residues. Trimming cost V 4 bases and J 5 bases; bases outside gene matches: 7. The DNA of the CDR3 is TGTGCCAGCAGTTGGTCGCGGGAGAATACCGGGGAGCTGTTTTTT. This gives the protein CASSWSRENTGELFF.

This clonotype ranks as medium-sized (0.01 to 0.1%). The gene calls are TRBV11-1 and TRBJ2-6, with D perhaps being TRBD1 or TRBD2 (6 bases each). The germline CDR1 and CDR2 sequences are SGHAT and FQDESV (reference sequence). The CDR3 runs to 15 residues. The V and J ends lost 6 bases and 0 bases respectively, with 9 bases between them. The CDR3 DNA reads as TGTGCCAGCAGAGGGGGAGGCTCTGGGGCCAACGTCCTGACTTTC. It encodes CASRGGGSGANVLTF.

In its sample, this clonotype was seen a few times. The chain combines TRBV15 with TRBJ1-5; D possibly corresponds to TRBD1 (6 bases). CDR1 and CDR2 from the germline V gene are LNHNV and YYDKDF (reference sequence). Trimming shortened V by 1 base and J by 9 bases, and 13 bases separated the two germline ends. This CDR3 is built from 14 residues. The CDR3 sequence is CATSRGAGGGPQHF. CDR3 coding DNA: TGTGCCACCAGCAGAGGGGCGGGAGGGGGGCCCCAGCATTTT. The full variable domain, with the rest looked up from reference TRBV15 and TRBJ1-5, is DAMVIQNPRYQVTQFGKPVTLSCSQTLNHNVMYWYQQKSSQAPKLLFHYYDKDFNNEADTPDNFQSRRPNTSFCFLDIRSPGLGDTAMYLCATSRGAGGGPQHFGDGTRLSIL.

This sequence joins TRBV5-6 and TRBJ2-3, with TRBD2 matching 16 bases. The germline V gene has CDR1 SGHDT and CDR2 YYEEEE. V gave up 4 bases and J gave up 3 bases; unmatched junction bases: 23. The CDR3 covers 23 residues. CDR3 sequence reads: CASSPQGLAGGSGPPLWTDTQYF. DNA of the CDR3: TGTGCCAGCAGCCCTCAGGGACTAGCGGGAGGGTCTGGCCCTCCGTTGTGGACAGATACGCAGTATTTT.

This rearrangement joins TRBV4-3 to TRBJ2-1, with TRBD1 identical over 7 bases. Germline assignment: CDR1 LGHNA and CDR2 YSLEER. This CDR3 spans 16 amino acids. The V and J ends lost 0 bases and 10 bases, in that order; junction bases with no gene match: 12. CDR3 DNA sequence: TGCGCCAGCAGCCAAGATGGGGACAGCCCTTTCGGGGAGCAGTTCTTC. This gives the protein CASSQDGDSPFGEQFF.

This clonotype has just a few counts. The chain couples TRBV5-6 to TRBJ2-7, with D possibly matching TRBD1 (6 bases). The germline V gene encodes CDR1 SGHDT and CDR2 YYEEEE. This CDR3 region has 14 residues. V lost 5 bases to trimming and J lost 0 bases, with 12 bases between them. CDR3 sequence: CASRLQGSSYEQYF. CDR3 nucleotide sequence: TGTGCCAGCAGACTCCAGGGGAGCTCCTACGAGCAGTACTTC.

This clonotype appeared once. A much larger clone sits a single nucleotide away, making a read error possible. The gene calls are TRBV12-3 or TRBV12-4 and TRBJ2-2; 7 nucleotides align to TRBD1. There are 17 residues in the CDR3. DNA of the CDR3: TGTGCCAGCGGTTTAGCTGACAGGGTTAGTACCACCGGGGAGCTGTTTTTT. It encodes CASGLADRVSTTGELFF.

This clonotype is termed medium-sized (0.01 to 0.1%). V gene TRBV29-1 combines with J gene TRBJ2-1; weak D call: TRBD1 (6 bases). Per germline, CDR1 SQVTM and CDR2 ANQGSEA. V lost 8 bases, J lost 5 bases, and 19 bases lay in between. The length of the CDR3 is 14 residues. CDR3 DNA sequence: TGCAGCTCCAAGGACAGACGAACAAACAATGAGCAGTTCTTC. This encodes CSSKDRRTNNEQFF.

This chain uses TRBV4-3 with TRBJ2-1; 9 bases match TRBD2. Germline CDR1 reads LGHNA; CDR2 reads YSLEER. This CDR3 is built from 16 residues. V shed 4 bases, J shed 0 bases, and the junction held 4 bases outside the gene matches. CDR3 sequence reads: CASSPSGAFSYNEQFF. The CDR3 DNA follows: TGCGCCAGCAGCCCTAGCGGGGCCTTCTCCTACAATGAGCAGTTCTTC.

The V and J genes are TRBV29-1 and TRBJ2-7; TRBD1 matches 11 bases. The ends lost 3 bases at V and 1 base at J; junction bases unmatched: 8. CDR1 is SQVTM and CDR2 is ANQGSEA in the germline V gene. The CDR3 runs to 16 residues. In DNA form, the CDR3 reads TGCAGCGTTGAGGGGGGACAGGGGGAAGGATCCTACGAGCAGTACTTC. Residues: CSVEGGQGEGSYEQYF.

V is TRBV20-1 and J is TRBJ2-7; 13 bases map to TRBD2. The V segment lost 3 bases and the J segment 6 bases; nucleotides outside the gene matches: 5. Germline V gene sequence: CDR1 DFQATT, CDR2 SNEGSKA (reference sequence). The CDR3 totals 14 residues. The CDR3 DNA reads TGCAGTGCTAGTACTAGCGGGAGGGAGGGCGAGCAGTACTTC. It specifies CSASTSGREGEQYF.

This clonotype is categorized as medium-sized. The chain uses TRBV6-5 and TRBJ1-6, with D unresolved. Trimming shortened V by 4 bases and J by 2 bases, and 9 bases separated the two germline ends. Per the germline V gene, CDR1 is MNHEY and CDR2 is SVGAGI. CDR3 length equals 15 residues. CDR3 bases: TGTGCCAGCAGTTCGGGTAACCCCTATAATTCACCCCTCCACTTT. Amino acids: CASSSGNPYNSPLHF.

The table lists this clonotype with a count of one. The genes are TRBV19 and TRBJ1-6; 8 nucleotides line up with TRBD1. Germline trimming cut 9 bases from V and 3 bases from J; bases unmatched to any gene: 10. The CDR3 covers 16 residues. Looked up from germline, CDR1 is LNHDA and CDR2 is SQIVND (reference sequence). CDR3 residues: CASSPDRVFYNSPLHF. DNA of the CDR3: TGTGCCAGCAGCCCGGACAGGGTCTTCTATAATTCACCCCTCCACTTT.

The rearrangement uses TRBV12-3 or TRBV12-4 and TRBJ2-3, with 7 bases that match TRBD2. Trimming at V came to 3 bases and at J to 2 bases, leaving 2 bases not matched to a gene. This CDR3 spans 14 amino acids. The CDR3 here is CASSLGGFTDTQYF. DNA for the CDR3: TGTGCCAGCAGTTTGGGGGGGTTCACAGATACGCAGTATTTT.

As concerns this clonotype: This may be a read error: a much more frequent sequence differs by one nucleotide. The V call is TRBV27, the J call TRBJ2-3, with D possibly being TRBD1 (7 bases). The CDR3 contains 16 residues. CDR1 is MNHEY, CDR2 SMNVEV, per germline (reference sequence). The V end was cut by 4 bases, the J end by 2 bases, with 16 bases between. The CDR3 loop is CASSSLGRGDTDTQYF. The CDR3, as DNA: TGTGCCAGCAGTTCCCTGGGCAGGGGGGACACAGATACGCAGTATTTT.

For this clonotype: A much larger clone differs by one base, so this may be a read error. The chain carries TRBV6-1 and TRBJ2-1; no clear D. V lost 6 bases to trimming and J lost 1 base, with 13 bases between them. Germline lookup yields CDR1 MNHNS and CDR2 SASEGT. This CDR3 region has 15 residues. The CDR3 reads CASSDWAISYNEQFF. For the CDR3, the DNA is TGTGCCAGCAGCGACTGGGCTATATCCTACAATGAGCAGTTCTTC.

This clonotype was seen repeatedly, ten times or more. The genes are TRBV12-3 or TRBV12-4 and TRBJ2-5; D is undetermined. Trimming removed 1 base from V and 1 base from J, with 4 bases in between. This CDR3 is built from 13 residues. The CDR3 nucleotides read TGTGCCAGCAGTTTAGTTAGCCAAGAGACCCAGTACTTC. This sequence encodes CASSLVSQETQYF.

The J gene is TRBJ2-7, the V gene TRBV29-1; 10 positions match TRBD1. CDR1 SQVTM and CDR2 ANQGSEA come from the germline V gene. This CDR3 comprises 14 residues. V was pared by 2 bases and J by 5 bases, with 6 bases of the junction left unmatched. The CDR3 loop is CSVERGQGWNEQYF. CDR3 DNA: TGCAGCGTTGAACGGGGACAGGGGTGGAACGAGCAGTACTTC.

V gene TRBV6-5 combines with J gene TRBJ1-5; D perhaps matches TRBD1 (6 bases). V was trimmed by 5 bases and J by 7 bases, leaving 18 bases between them. Germline CDR1 is MNHEY and CDR2 is SVGAGI. This CDR3 has 15 residues. This chain's CDR3 is CASSLFRGPGQPQHF. The CDR3 bases are TGTGCCAGCAGTCTGTTTCGGGGGCCGGGGCAGCCCCAGCATTTT.